This T cell receptor (beta chain) was identified during a study of blood T cell repertoires in COVID-19. Study summary: Acute and convalescent COVID-19 samples came from the United States, Italy and Spain. PBMCs, B-cell-depleted T cells, or T cells were the source of the cDNA or gDNA that made up the material.

CDR3 length equals 15 residues. V shed 3 bases and J shed 2 bases, with 14 bases lying between them. The germline gives CDR1 MNHNS, CDR2 SASEGT. How the authors handled the data: Quantification of nucleated cells was approximated via reference gene primer amplification. Sequenced by immunoSEQ multiplex PCR; TCRdb stores in-frame clones only, minus some. D and trimming were read from the DNA, whereas the V and J calls and clone size are those reported in that table. The table lists fewer than 200,000 clones, about 87% of them singletons. This sequence was found in a woman aged 60-70 years who had recovered from COVID-19. The sequencing input was peripheral blood. The rearrangement joins TRBV6-1 to TRBJ2-7; D may be TRBD1 (5 bases). The CDR3 loop is CASSEQGTLTYEQYF. In DNA, the CDR3 is TGTGCCAGCAGTGAGCAGGGAACCCTTACCTACGAGCAGTACTTC.